What follows are 9 T cell receptor beta chains derived from one specimen sequenced in a study of OX40 agonist ivuxolimab in advanced cancers. Clones were read by immunoSEQ multiplex PCR, and TCRdb kept only the in-frame ones, dropping some. Of tens of thousands of clones detected, around nine tenths appear once; the ten largest clones hold under 0.8%. Specimen: CD4+ or CD8+ T cells sorted from blood, collected in a trial of the OX40 agonist ivuxolimab. These receptors were collected from an adult with an advanced solid tumor such as melanoma, head and neck, liver or kidney cancer.

This clone was recorded once. V is TRBV5-1 and J is TRBJ2-1; tentatively, D is TRBD1 (5 bases). The CDR3 runs to 13 residues. Looked up from germline, CDR1 is SGHRS and CDR2 is YFSETQ. The ends were cut back, 0 bases at V and 6 bases at J, with 7 bases in the middle. CDR3 region: CASSLVDSNEQFF. In DNA, the CDR3 is TGCGCCAGCAGCTTGGTAGACAGCAATGAGCAGTTCTTC.

The chain couples TRBV5-1 to TRBJ1-2, with D possibly being TRBD1 (5 bases). Germline loops: CDR1 SGHRS, CDR2 YFSETQ. This CDR3 has 11 amino acids. V was trimmed by 5 bases and J by 4 bases, leaving 6 bases between them. The CDR3, as DNA: TGCGCCAGCAGAGACAGCTATGGCTACACCTTC. Translated: CASRDSYGYTF.

The V call is TRBV11-2, the J call TRBJ2-3; D unclear. This CDR3 comprises 12 residues. Trimming cost V 8 bases and J 0 bases, with 6 bases left between them. Germline V gene data show CDR1 as SGHAT and CDR2 as FQNNGV. The CDR3 sequence: CASQDSTDTQYF. CDR3 bases: TGTGCCAGCCAGGACAGCACAGATACGCAGTATTTT.

The sample holds one count of this clone. The rearrangement uses TRBV6-1 and TRBJ1-2; unclear D gene. With 5 bases removed from V and 8 bases from J, the gap between germline ends came to 9 bases. The CDR3 consists of 11 residues. In germline, CDR1 is MNHNS, CDR2 SASEGT. CDR3 residues: CASSFPGGYTF. CDR3 nucleotides: TGTGCCAGCAGTTTCCCTGGGGGCTACACCTTC.

The J gene is TRBJ2-2, the V gene TRBV7-9; a weak D match, TRBD2 (6 bases). V lost 4 bases and J 4 bases, leaving 7 bases between the germline ends. The CDR3 has 13 residues. CDR1 is SEHNR and CDR2 is FQNEAQ in the germline V gene (reference sequence). This CDR3 is CASSWDSTGELFF. The CDR3 DNA reads TGTGCCAGCAGCTGGGACTCCACCGGGGAGCTGTTTTTT.

The chain links TRBV5-1 to TRBJ1-4, with no clear D. The V and J ends lost 4 bases and 8 bases respectively, with 9 bases between them. Germline values: CDR1 SGHRS, CDR2 YFSETQ. The CDR3 runs to 12 residues. The CDR3 here is CASSRSHEKLFF. As DNA, the CDR3 is TGCGCCAGCAGCCGATCCCACGAAAAACTGTTTTTT.

In its sample, this clone was seen a few times. The chain has TRBV7-9 and TRBJ1-1, with unresolved D. Trimming removed 5 bases at V and 0 bases at J, with 10 bases between. The CDR3 consists of 14 residues. Germline V gives CDR1 SEHNR, CDR2 FQNEAQ (reference sequence). DNA for the CDR3: TGTGCCAGCAGCCTTACACAGCTGAACACTGAAGCTTTCTTT. Protein product: CASSLTQLNTEAFF.

The chain combines TRBV7-2 with TRBJ2-7, with D possibly being TRBD2 (6 bases). Looked up from germline, CDR1 is SGHTA and CDR2 is FQGNSA. This CDR3 region has 14 residues. V was shortened by 4 bases and J by 0 bases, with 10 bases between the two germline ends. CDR3 sequence: CASSWGTASYEQYF. The DNA for the CDR3 is TGTGCCAGCAGCTGGGGGACTGCCTCCTACGAGCAGTACTTC.

The chain has TRBV7-6 and TRBJ2-1; D gene unclear. CDR1 and CDR2 from the germline V gene are SGHVS and FNYEAQ. This CDR3 comprises 18 residues. V shed 0 bases and J shed 0 bases, with 15 bases lying between them. Here the CDR3 reads CASSLALPSPSSYNEQFF. CDR3 in DNA: TGTGCCAGCAGCTTAGCTTTACCGTCTCCGAGCTCCTACAATGAGCAGTTCTTC.